This entry describes one TCR beta chain. The antigen remains undetermined. In germline, CDR1 is DFQATT, CDR2 SNEGSKA (reference sequence). The CDR3 is 9 residues long. V was trimmed by 3 bases and J by 9 bases, leaving 6 bases between them. With molecular barcodes, quantitative 5'-RACE was used to make the TCR beta libraries. TCRdb redid the calling of the 5' RACE reads with MiXCR, one entry per CDR3 protein. Here the sample spans fewer than 200,000 distinct CDR3 sequences, around a sixth being singletons. This sample stems from a study of CD8 T cells in ankylosing spondylitis. Findings of the study overall: Reactive arthritis synovial fluid and blood previously showed some of these motif variants.

This chain joins TRBV20-1 and TRBJ2-7; no firm D call. Sequences were obtained from blood, either unsorted or a sorted T cell fraction (not recorded which). This TCR came from a male donor aged 5 to 30 with ankylosing spondylitis or in good health (not recorded which). The CDR3 nucleotides are TGCAGTGCTAGGGTTTGGCAGTACTTC. This translates into CSARVWQYF.